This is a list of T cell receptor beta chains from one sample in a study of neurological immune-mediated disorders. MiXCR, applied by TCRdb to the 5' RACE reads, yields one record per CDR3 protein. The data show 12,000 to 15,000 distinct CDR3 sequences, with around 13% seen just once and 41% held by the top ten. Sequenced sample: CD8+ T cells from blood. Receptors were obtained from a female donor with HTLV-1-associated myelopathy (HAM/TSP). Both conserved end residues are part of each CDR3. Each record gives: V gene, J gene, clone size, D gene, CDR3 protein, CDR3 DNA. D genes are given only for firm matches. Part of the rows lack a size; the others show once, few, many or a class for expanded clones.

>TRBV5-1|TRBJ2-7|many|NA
CASSPEGTVPDYEQYF
TGCGCCAGCAGCCCGGAGGGGACAGTTCCGGACTACGAGCAGTACTTC
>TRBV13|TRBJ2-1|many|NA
CASSLVGDVGEQFF
TGTGCCAGCAGCTTAGTAGGTGATGTGGGTGAGCAGTTCTTC
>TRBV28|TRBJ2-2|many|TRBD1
CASSLPSPDREYTGELFF
TGTGCCAGCAGTTTACCGAGCCCGGACAGGGAGTACACCGGGGAGCTGTTTTTT
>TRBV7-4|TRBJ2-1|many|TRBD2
CASGGDFGRNEQFF
TGTGCCTCGGGGGGGGACTTTGGCAGGAATGAGCAGTTCTTC
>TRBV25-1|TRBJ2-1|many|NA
CASSVRGYNEQFF
TGTGCCAGCAGTGTCCGCGGGTACAATGAGCAGTTCTTC
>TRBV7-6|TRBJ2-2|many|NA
CASSPPGRELFF
TGTGCCAGCAGCCCCCCCGGGAGGGAGCTGTTTTTT
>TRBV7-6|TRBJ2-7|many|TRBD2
CASSPGLAGSYEQYF
TGTGCCAGCAGTCCTGGACTAGCAGGTTCCTACGAGCAGTACTTC
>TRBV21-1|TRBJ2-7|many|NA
CASSKARQGWEQYF
TGTGCCAGCAGCAAAGCCCGACAGGGATGGGAGCAGTACTTC
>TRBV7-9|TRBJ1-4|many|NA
CAFAHSLNEKLFF
TGTGCCTTTGCCCACAGTCTTAATGAAAAACTGTTTTTT
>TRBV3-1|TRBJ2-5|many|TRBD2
CASSHSGGVPGERETQYF
TGTGCCAGCAGCCATTCGGGGGGAGTTCCGGGGGAGAGAGAGACCCAGTACTTC
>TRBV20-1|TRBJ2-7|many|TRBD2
CSAPASGGANEQYF
TGCAGTGCCCCAGCTAGCGGGGGGGCGAACGAGCAGTACTTC
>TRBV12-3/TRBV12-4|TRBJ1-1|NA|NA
CASSLRLSGAFF
TGTGCAAGCAGTCTGCGACTGTCGGGGGCTTTCTTT
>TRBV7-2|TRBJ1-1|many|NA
CASSLGTGSTEAFF
TGTGCCAGCAGCTTAGGTACAGGGTCCACTGAAGCTTTCTTT
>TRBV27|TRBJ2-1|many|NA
CASREGSSSYNEQFF
TGTGCCAGTCGCGAGGGATCTAGCTCCTACAATGAGCAGTTCTTC
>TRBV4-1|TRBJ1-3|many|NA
CASSQARVSGNTIYF
TGCGCCAGCAGCCAAGCACGGGTCTCTGGAAACACCATATATTTT
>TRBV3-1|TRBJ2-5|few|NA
CASSQPTTGIETQYF
TGTGCCAGCAGCCAACCAACTACAGGGATAGAGACCCAGTACTTC
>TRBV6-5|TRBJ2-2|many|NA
CASSYGGARPGELFF
TGTGCCAGCAGTTACGGGGGGGCGCGTCCCGGGGAGCTGTTTTTT
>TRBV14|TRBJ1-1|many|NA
CASSQEVNTEAFF
TGTGCCAGCAGCCAAGAGGTGAACACTGAAGCTTTCTTT
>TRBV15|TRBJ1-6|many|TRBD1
CATSRDRDSSYNSPLHF
TGTGCCACCAGCAGAGATCGGGACAGCTCCTATAATTCACCCCTCCACTTT
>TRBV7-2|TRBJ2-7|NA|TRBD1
CASSQTGVEQYF
TGTGCCAGCAGTCAAACAGGGGTCGAGCAGTACTTC
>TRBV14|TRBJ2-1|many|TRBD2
CASSLGGTSGRAYNEQFF
TGTGCCAGCAGCCTCGGTGGGACTAGCGGGAGGGCCTACAATGAGCAGTTCTTC
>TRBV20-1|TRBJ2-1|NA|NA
CSSSGTSGYNEQFF
NA
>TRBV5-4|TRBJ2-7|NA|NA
CASSLARGGEQYF
TGTGCCAGCAGCTTGGCCCGGGGAGGCGAGCAGTACTTC
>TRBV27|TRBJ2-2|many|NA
CASSPRATGELFF
TGTGCCAGCAGTCCGCGGGCGACCGGGGAGCTGTTTTTT
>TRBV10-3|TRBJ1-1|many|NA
CAISHPDSANTEAFF
TGTGCCATCAGTCACCCGGACAGTGCGAACACTGAAGCTTTCTTT
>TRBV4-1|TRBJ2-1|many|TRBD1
CASSQDRSTGDYNEQFF
TGCGCCAGCAGCCAAGATAGGTCAACAGGGGATTACAATGAGCAGTTCTTC
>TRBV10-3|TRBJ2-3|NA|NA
CAITAADFIDTQYF
TGCGCCATCACCGCAGCAGACTTCATAGATACGCAGTATTTT
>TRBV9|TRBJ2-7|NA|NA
CASSVGGGEQYF
TGTGCCAGCAGCGTAGGTGGTGGGGAGCAGTACTTC
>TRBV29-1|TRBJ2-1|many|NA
CSVEDLSPEQFF
TGCAGCGTTGAAGACTTGTCACCAGAGCAGTTCTTC
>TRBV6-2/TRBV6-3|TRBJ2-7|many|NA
CASSYGAEAHEQYF
TGTGCCAGCAGTTATGGCGCAGAAGCCCACGAGCAGTACTTC
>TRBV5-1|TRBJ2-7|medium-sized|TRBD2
CASSPGLAGEYEQYF
TGCGCCAGCAGCCCAGGACTAGCGGGGGAATACGAGCAGTACTTC
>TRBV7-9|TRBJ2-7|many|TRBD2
CASSSPGAGDYEQYF
TGTGCCAGCAGCTCCCCCGGGGCGGGGGACTACGAGCAGTACTTC
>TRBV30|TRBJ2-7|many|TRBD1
CAPEVGTANYEQYF
TGTGCCCCGGAGGTCGGGACAGCAAACTACGAGCAGTACTTC
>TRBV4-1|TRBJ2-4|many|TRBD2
CASSPSQEGGPHIQYF
TGCGCCAGCAGCCCGTCTCAGGAGGGAGGGCCCCACATTCAGTACTTC
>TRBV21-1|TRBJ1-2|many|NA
CASSKERIKEGYTF
TGTGCCAGCAGCAAAGAGAGGATTAAGGAGGGCTACACCTTC
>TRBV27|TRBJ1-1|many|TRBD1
CASSLSGGTGAPEAFF
TGTGCCAGCAGTTTATCAGGGGGGACAGGGGCTCCTGAAGCTTTCTTT
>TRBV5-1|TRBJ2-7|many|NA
CASRGERTHEQYF
TGCGCCAGCAGAGGGGAAAGAACCCACGAGCAGTACTTC
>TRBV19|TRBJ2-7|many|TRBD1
CASSSRDRDSHEQYF
TGTGCCAGTAGTAGCCGGGACAGGGACTCCCACGAGCAGTACTTC
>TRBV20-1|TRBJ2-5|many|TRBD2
CSARDISGSAETQYF
TGCAGTGCTAGAGATATTAGCGGGAGTGCGGAGACCCAGTACTTC
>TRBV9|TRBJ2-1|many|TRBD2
CASSPRTSSYNEQFF
TGTGCCAGCAGCCCCCGGACTAGCTCCTACAATGAGCAGTTCTTC
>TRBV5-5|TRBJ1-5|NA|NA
CDRNLAGRSRQPQHF
TGTGACAGAAACCTTGCAGGGAGGTCCAGGCAGCCCCAGCATTTT
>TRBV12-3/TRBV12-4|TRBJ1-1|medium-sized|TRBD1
CASSLVSPGQGAKNTEAFF
TGTGCCAGCAGTTTAGTCTCTCCGGGACAGGGGGCAAAGAACACTGAAGCTTTCTTT
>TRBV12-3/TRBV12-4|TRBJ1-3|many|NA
CATRGPGNTIYF
TGTGCCACCCGGGGGCCTGGAAACACCATATATTTT
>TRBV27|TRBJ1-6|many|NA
CASSSNHYGDSPLHF
TGTGCCAGCAGTTCCAATCATTACGGAGATTCACCCCTCCACTTT
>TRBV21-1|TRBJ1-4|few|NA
CASPSNSYEKLFF
TGTGCCAGCCCATCAAACAGTTATGAAAAACTGTTTTTT
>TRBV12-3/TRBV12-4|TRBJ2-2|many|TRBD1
CASIPGQGYTGELFF
TGTGCCAGCATCCCGGGACAGGGGTACACCGGGGAGCTGTTTTTT
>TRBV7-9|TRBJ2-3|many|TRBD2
CASSLAVGGAGDTQYF
TGTGCCAGCAGCTTAGCTGTCGGGGGGGCCGGTGATACGCAGTATTTT
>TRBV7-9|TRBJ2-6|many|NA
CASSSDRTDTDSGANVLTF
TGTGCCAGCAGCTCAGATCGGACGGACACCGACTCTGGGGCCAACGTCCTGACTTTC
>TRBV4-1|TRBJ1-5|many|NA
CASSQAPGGQPQHF
TGCGCCAGCAGCCAAGCCCCGGGGGGCCAGCCCCAGCATTTT
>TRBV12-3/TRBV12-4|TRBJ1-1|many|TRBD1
CASTFGTVTSEAFF
TGTGCCAGCACTTTCGGGACAGTGACCTCTGAAGCTTTCTTT
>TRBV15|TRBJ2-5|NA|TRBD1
CAPGQGYQETQYF
TGTGCCCCGGGACAGGGGTATCAAGAGACCCAGTACTTC
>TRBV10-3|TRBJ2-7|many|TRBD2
CAISGREGSYEQYF
TGTGCCATCAGTGGGCGGGAGGGCTCCTACGAGCAGTACTTC
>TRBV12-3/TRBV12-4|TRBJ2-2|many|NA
CARLAETNANTGELFF
TGTGCCCGTTTAGCGGAGACGAACGCGAACACCGGGGAGCTGTTTTTT
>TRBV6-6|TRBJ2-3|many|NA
CASSYKGADTQYF
TGTGCCAGCAGTTACAAGGGCGCAGATACGCAGTATTTT
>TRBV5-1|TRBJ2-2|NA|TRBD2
CASSRTSGSTGELFF
TGCGCCAGCAGCAGGACTAGCGGGAGTACCGGGGAGCTGTTTTTT
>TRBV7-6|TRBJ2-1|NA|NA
CASSRGGTEAFFGQETYNEQFF
NA
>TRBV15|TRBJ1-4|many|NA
CATSRGPGIGEKLFF
TGTGCCACCAGCAGAGGCCCGGGAATCGGTGAAAAACTGTTTTTT
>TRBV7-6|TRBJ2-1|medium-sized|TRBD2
CASSLNSGIYNEQFF
TGTGCCAGCAGCTTGAATAGCGGGATCTACAATGAGCAGTTCTTC
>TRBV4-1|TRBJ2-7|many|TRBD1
CASSPGQGAVEQYF
TGCGCCAGCAGCCCGGGACAGGGGGCGGTCGAGCAGTACTTC
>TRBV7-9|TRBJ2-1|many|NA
CASSLLARSHNEQFF
TGTGCCAGCAGCTTACTCGCCAGGAGTCACAATGAGCAGTTCTTC